These 26 T cell receptor beta chains originate from one sample sequenced in a study of monozygotic twins with inflammatory bowel disease. For each CDR3 protein, TCRdb gives one entry from its re-call of the 5' RACE reads, without DNA. This sample contains fewer than 350,000 distinct CDR3 sequences. Material: blood. These receptors originate from a human donor with ulcerative colitis or Crohn's disease, or a healthy co-twin of an affected twin (not recorded which).

The chain couples TRBV7-2 to TRBJ2-2; lacking DNA, the TRBD2 call made by TCRdb goes unchecked. This CDR3 is built from 15 residues. Germline CDR1 reads SGHTA; CDR2 reads FQGNSA. The CDR3 here is CAHAAGARDTGELFF.

The chain carries TRBV28 and TRBJ2-2; TCRdb gives TRBD2 as the D gene, but with no DNA this cannot be confirmed. Germline CDR1 reads MDHEN; CDR2 reads SYDVKM. The CDR3 is 17 residues long. The CDR3 spells CASGFPRLLGDTGELFF.

The chain couples TRBV12-3 or TRBV12-4 to TRBJ1-3; with no DNA, the TCRdb D assignment of TRBD1 cannot be verified. The CDR3 has 17 residues. CDR3 amino acids: CASSFGPTPTSGNTIYF.

CDR3: CASSETRQGDGYTF. The chain links TRBV6-1 to TRBJ1-2; TCRdb gives TRBD1 as the D gene, but with no DNA this cannot be confirmed. Per the germline V gene, CDR1 is MNHNS and CDR2 is SASEGT. The CDR3 contains 14 residues.

This chain links TRBV7-7 with TRBJ2-7; the TCRdb D gene call, TRBD1, has no DNA to confirm it. CDR1 is SSHAT, CDR2 FNYEAQ, per germline (reference sequence). The CDR3 has 13 amino acids. The CDR3 region is CASSQGGVEEQYF. Drawing the rest from reference TRBV7-7 and TRBJ2-7, the complete variable domain is GAGVSQSPRYKVTKRGQDVTLRCDPISSHATLYWYQQALGQGPEFLTYFNYEAQPDKSGLPSDRFSAERPEGSISTLTIQRTEQRDSAMYRCASSQGGVEEQYFGPGTRLTVT.

The gene calls are TRBV6-2 or TRBV6-3 and TRBJ1-2. The CDR3 length is 14 residues. In germline, CDR1 is MNHEY, CDR2 SVGEGT. The CDR3 spells CASSPISDPYGYTF.

The V and J genes are TRBV29-1 and TRBJ1-2. The CDR3 length is 11 residues. The germline CDR1 and CDR2 sequences are SQVTM and ANQGSEA. CDR3: CSVRDFYGYTF. The full variable domain, in which reference TRBV29-1 and TRBJ1-2 provide the parts outside the CDR3, is SAVISQKPSRDICQRGTSLTIQCQVDSQVTMMFWYRQQPGQSLTLIATANQGSEATYESGFVIDKFPISRPNLTFSTLTVSNMSPEDSSIYLCSVRDFYGYTFGSGTRLTVV.

V is TRBV6-5 and J is TRBJ2-2; TCRdb proposes TRBD2, but this gene call is untestable without DNA. In germline, CDR1 is MNHEY, CDR2 SVGAGI. CDR3 length equals 17 residues. CDR3 residues: CASSYKEPGLAMGELFF.

This rearrangement joins TRBV5-1 to TRBJ1-6. This CDR3 spans 14 amino acids. CDR1 SGHRS and CDR2 YFSETQ come from the germline V gene. CDR3 in amino acids: CASSLEDNNSPLHF.

The chain joins TRBV12-3 or TRBV12-4 to TRBJ1-2; TCRdb calls TRBD1, which cannot be checked without DNA. The CDR3 spans 14 residues. CDR3 sequence reads: CASRATGIIYGYTF.

The rearrangement uses TRBV7-2 and TRBJ1-2; TCRdb names TRBD1, which stays unverified in the absence of DNA. The CDR3 runs 14 residues. The germline V gene has CDR1 SGHTA and CDR2 FQGNSA. This CDR3 reads CASSSPPGNYGYTF.

The V and J genes are TRBV20-1 and TRBJ2-7; TCRdb outputs TRBD2, but without DNA this stays unchecked. The length of the CDR3 is 15 residues. From germline, CDR1 is DFQATT and CDR2 SNEGSKA (reference sequence). CDR3 sequence: CSASALALSSYEQYF.

This sequence joins TRBV3-1 and TRBJ1-1. The V gene's germline CDR1 is LGHDT and CDR2 YNNKEL (reference sequence). The length of the CDR3 is 13 residues. CDR3 protein: CASSQEARREAFF.

This chain joins TRBV9 and TRBJ2-1; TCRdb's D call of TRBD1 is untestable without DNA. There are 15 residues in the CDR3. Germline values: CDR1 SGDLS, CDR2 YYNGEE. CDR3 sequence: CASSVRWGPPGEQFF.

V is TRBV24-1 and J is TRBJ2-1. CDR3 length: 15 residues. Germline V lookup: CDR1 KGHDR, CDR2 SFDVKD. The CDR3 protein is CATSDGGQTRNEQFF.

This chain connects TRBV24-1 to TRBJ2-7; the D gene TCRdb calls, TRBD1, cannot be checked with no DNA. Germline V gene data show CDR1 as KGHDR and CDR2 as SFDVKD. The CDR3 extends over 13 amino acids. CDR3 loop: CATAGPRGLPQYF.

CDR3 protein: CASSQVYERRSGELFF. The chain recombines TRBV4-3 with TRBJ2-2. This CDR3 is 16 amino acids long. Germline CDR1 LGHNA, CDR2 YSLEER.

This sequence joins TRBV20-1 and TRBJ2-5; the TCRdb call, TRBD2, lacks DNA for checking. The CDR3 spans 13 residues. The germline CDR1 and CDR2 sequences are DFQATT and SNEGSKA (reference sequence). This CDR3 reads CSSGLVTQETQYF.

The rearrangement uses TRBV5-1 and TRBJ2-1; TCRdb calls TRBD2, which cannot be checked without DNA. The CDR3 is made up of 17 amino acids. CDR1 and CDR2 (germline): SGHRS, YFSETQ. This CDR3 is CASRKNIAGFSYNEQFF.

CDR3 residues: CASSPPGPGRTDTQYF. This rearrangement joins TRBV28 to TRBJ2-3; TCRdb reports TRBD1, a call that lacks DNA to check it against. The CDR3 sequence is 16 residues long. Germline V lookup: CDR1 MDHEN, CDR2 SYDVKM.

The rearrangement uses TRBV10-3 and TRBJ2-1; lacking DNA, the TRBD2 call made by TCRdb goes unchecked. This CDR3 region has 15 residues. Looked up from germline, CDR1 is ENHRY and CDR2 is SYGVKD. This CDR3 reads CAISLAGGAYNEQFF.

The chain has TRBV7-2 and TRBJ1-1. Per the germline V gene, CDR1 is SGHTA and CDR2 is FQGNSA. The CDR3 length is 13 residues. The CDR3 sequence: CASSLFMNTEAFF.

The chain uses TRBV12-3 or TRBV12-4 and TRBJ2-1. There are 12 residues in the CDR3. CDR3 loop: CASSFRSNEQFF.

The chain has TRBV6-5 and TRBJ2-3. CDR1 and CDR2 (germline): MNHEY, SVGAGI. CDR3 length: 11 residues. CDR3 sequence reads: CASSSGDTQYF.

CDR3: CASSRRGFGEKLFF. This chain joins TRBV5-1 and TRBJ1-4. From germline, CDR1 is SGHRS and CDR2 YFSETQ. The CDR3 sequence is 14 residues long.

The chain employs TRBV27 and TRBJ2-7; TCRdb indicates TRBD1, and absent DNA this call remains unverified. The CDR3 totals 17 residues. CDR1 and CDR2 (germline): MNHEY, SMNVEV (reference sequence). CDR3 protein: CASSLRGSWSIPYEQYF.